This T cell receptor beta chain stems from a study of blood T cells in healthy people across ages. Study-wide background: Capture by template switching was about one barcoded beta molecule per two T cells. Overall study findings and caveats: PBMCs that were unsorted prevented a conclusive naive versus antigen-experienced comparison.

Then a second PCR, running about 6 to 12 cycles, was carried out with a sample-barcoded 5' primer and a J-beta primer mix. Via MiXCR, TCRdb re-called the 5' RACE reads, giving one row per CDR3 protein. The sample includes around 1.5 million distinct CDR3 sequences, 30% to 35% of them seen just once. The authors isolated at least 6 million PBMCs per sample. Total RNA, at least 5.5 micrograms per sample, was extracted from PBMCs. Notes on this clonotype: Antigen specificity is unknown.

The CDR3 sequence is 20 residues long. V was cut by 4 bases and J by 3 bases, with 29 bases left in between. Germline values: CDR1 SGHDT, CDR2 YYEEEE. Sequencing was performed on blood. This clonotype was obtained from a woman between 25 and 40 years old in good health. The gene calls are TRBV5-6 and TRBJ2-1; D possibly corresponds to TRBD1 (5 bases). As DNA, the CDR3 is TGTGCCAGCAGCCCTTCTCTCGACAGTAACATCGCTTCTATCTACAATGAGCAGTTCTTC. This gives the protein CASSPSLDSNIASIYNEQFF.